A selection of T cell receptor beta chains follows, all from one sample in a study of T cells after posttransplantation cyclophosphamide. Profiling relied on immunoSEQ multiplex PCR, and the TCRdb table lists in-frame clones only, not all of them. The sample comprises more than 50,000 clones, just over 85% of which are singletons, and about 2.6% rests with the top ten. The sample taken for sequencing was PBMCs. The receptors were gathered from a man aged 30-40 years with a blood cancer, CMV-positive, and with a related stem cell donor. Both conserved end residues are part of each CDR3. Each record gives: clone size, V gene, D gene, J gene, CDR3 protein, CDR3 DNA. D genes are given only for firm matches. For some rows the clone size is stated as once, few or many, or as a class when expanded; others skip it.

-,TRBV25-1,TRBD1,TRBJ1-4,CASSDQGGWEEKLFF,TGTGCCAGCAGTGACCAAGGGGGCTGGGAAGAAAAACTGTTTTTT
-,TRBV11-3,-,TRBJ2-1,CASSRRTGSGNYNEQFF,TGTGCCAGCAGCCGTCGGACAGGGAGCGGGAACTACAATGAGCAGTTCTTC
-,TRBV5-5,-,TRBJ2-5,CASSLATVMQETQYF,TGTGCCAGCAGCTTGGCTACAGTTATGCAAGAGACCCAGTACTTC
-,TRBV5-1,TRBD2,TRBJ2-7,CASSLGGSREQYF,TGCGCCAGCAGCTTGGGCGGGAGTCGCGAGCAGTACTTC
-,TRBV11-2,TRBD1,TRBJ2-5,CASSSHTGAQETQYF,TGTGCCAGCAGCTCACATACAGGGGCCCAAGAGACCCAGTACTTC
once,TRBV18,TRBD2,TRBJ2-1,CASSRPSGSYNEQFF,TGTGCCAGCTCGCGCCCTAGCGGCTCTTACAATGAGCAGTTCTTC
-,TRBV27,TRBD1,TRBJ1-4,CASQGARATNEKLFF,TGTGCCAGCCAGGGGGCAAGAGCAACTAATGAAAAACTGTTTTTT
-,TRBV6-5,-,TRBJ2-1,CASSFRDTYNEQFF,TGTGCCAGCAGTTTCCGGGACACCTACAATGAGCAGTTCTTC
-,TRBV7-2,-,TRBJ2-7,CASSSDWGTSKVYF,TGTGCCAGCAGCTCTGACTGGGGAACTAGCAAGGTGTACTTC
-,TRBV21-1,-,TRBJ2-5,CASSKGSGTTQETQYF,TGTGCCAGCAGCAAAGGCTCAGGGACAACCCAAGAGACCCAGTACTTC
-,TRBV7-6,-,TRBJ2-7,CASSLEAPYEQYF,TGTGCCAGCAGCTTAGAAGCCCCCTACGAGCAGTACTTC
-,TRBV5-4,TRBD1,TRBJ2-5,CASKDRGETQYF,TGTGCCAGTAAGGACAGGGGGGAGACCCAGTACTTC
-,TRBV7-8,TRBD1,TRBJ1-1,CASSLTGGTEAFF,TGTGCCAGCAGCTTGACAGGGGGCACTGAAGCTTTCTTT
-,TRBV28,-,TRBJ1-1,CASSFLPPNTRGEAFF,TGTGCCAGCAGTTTTCTCCCCCCCAACACCAGGGGAGAAGCTTTCTTT
few,TRBV5-1,TRBD1,TRBJ2-5,CASSPGTGGMETQYF,TGCGCCAGCAGCCCGGGGACAGGGGGGATGGAGACCCAGTACTTC
-,TRBV7-2,TRBD1,TRBJ1-1,CASSFAGTGNTEAFF,TGTGCCAGCAGCTTTGCCGGGACAGGGAACACTGAAGCTTTCTTT
-,TRBV2,-,TRBJ2-7,CASSRGYREQYF,TGTGCCAGCAGCCGCGGGTACCGCGAGCAGTACTTC
-,TRBV4-1,TRBD2,TRBJ2-1,CASSQSTPSGLPYNEQFF,TGCGCCAGCAGCCAGTCCACTCCTAGCGGGTTGCCTTACAATGAGCAGTTCTTC
few,TRBV2,-,TRBJ1-2,CASSEGGRANNYGYTF,TGTGCCAGCAGTGAAGGGGGGAGGGCTAATAACTATGGCTACACCTTC
few,TRBV29-1,TRBD1,TRBJ1-1,CSVRDREGTEAFF,TGCAGCGTGAGGGACAGGGAAGGAACTGAAGCTTTCTTT
-,TRBV7-2,TRBD2,TRBJ2-6,CASSLVVSGRDGANVLTF,TGTGCCAGCAGCTTAGTGGTTAGCGGGAGGGACGGGGCCAACGTCCTGACTTTC
-,TRBV25-1,-,TRBJ1-1,CASSELSYGGNTEAFF,TGTGCCAGCAGTGAATTATCGTACGGCGGGAACACTGAAGCTTTCTTT
-,TRBV2,TRBD2,TRBJ2-1,CASSVLAGGNEQFF,TGTGCCAGCAGCGTACTAGCGGGAGGCAATGAGCAGTTCTTC
-,TRBV5-8,-,TRBJ2-7,CASSLAPSVNEQYF,TGTGCCAGCAGCTTGGCCCCTAGCGTAAACGAGCAGTACTTC
few,TRBV5-6,-,TRBJ1-1,CASSLGHLTEAFF,TGTGCCAGCAGCTTAGGACATCTCACTGAAGCTTTCTTT
few,TRBV4-3,-,TRBJ2-7,CASSQGRSYEQYF,TGCGCCAGCAGCCAAGGGAGAAGCTACGAGCAGTACTTC
-,TRBV5-1,-,TRBJ2-1,CASSLLPSVPRNEQFF,TGCGCCAGCAGCTTACTACCTAGCGTTCCCCGCAATGAGCAGTTCTTC
-,TRBV2,TRBD1,TRBJ1-3,CASSEQGAGNTIYF,TGTGCCAGCAGCGAACAGGGGGCCGGAAACACCATATATTTT
-,TRBV6-6,-,TRBJ1-4,CASRTTGSTNEKLFF,TGTGCCAGCAGGACGACAGGATCAACTAATGAAAAACTGTTTTTT
-,TRBV7-9,TRBD1,TRBJ2-7,CASNHGTGLYEQYF,TGTGCCAGTAACCACGGGACAGGGTTGTACGAGCAGTACTTC
-,TRBV4-1,-,TRBJ2-7,CASSQDGRRTTKTYEQYF,TGCGCCAGCAGCCAAGATGGTAGGCGGACAACTAAGACCTACGAGCAGTACTTC
-,TRBV7-8,TRBD1,TRBJ2-1,CASSLLQGARGGEQFF,TGTGCCAGCAGCCTACTACAGGGGGCGCGAGGGGGTGAGCAGTTCTTC
-,TRBV7-3,TRBD2,TRBJ2-5,CASSPAGTSAKTQYF,TGTGCCAGCAGCCCCGCCGGGACTAGCGCGAAGACCCAGTACTTC
-,TRBV11-2,TRBD2,TRBJ2-5,CASSRTRLAPYQETQYF,TGTGCCAGCAGCCGAACACGACTAGCGCCGTATCAAGAGACCCAGTACTTC
once,TRBV4-3,-,TRBJ1-1,CASSPTFGGGGEAFF,TGCGCCAGCAGCCCTACCTTTGGTGGGGGGGGTGAAGCTTTCTTT
-,TRBV25-1,-,TRBJ1-4,CASFRSGVLFF,TGTGCCAGCTTTCGGTCGGGGGTACTGTTTTTT
once,TRBV29-1,TRBD1,TRBJ2-4,CSFRDRGSKNIQYF,TGCAGCTTCCGGGACAGGGGCTCCAAAAACATTCAGTACTTC
-,TRBV28,-,TRBJ2-3,CASREESDTQYF,TGTGCCAGCAGGGAGGAGTCAGATACGCAGTATTTT
few,TRBV9,-,TRBJ1-2,CASSVAGLPGQHSYGYTF,TGTGCCAGCAGCGTAGCTGGGTTGCCAGGACAGCACTCCTATGGCTACACCTTC
-,TRBV6-5,-,TRBJ1-1,CASRPPRGGNTEAFF,TGTGCCAGCAGGCCCCCCCGAGGGGGGAACACTGAAGCTTTCTTT
-,TRBV11-2,TRBD1,TRBJ1-1,CASSYLYRGNTEAFF,TGTGCCAGCAGCTACCTCTACAGGGGGAACACTGAAGCTTTCTTT
once,TRBV29-1,-,TRBJ1-1,CSGATGAEAFF,TGCAGCGGCGCGACGGGGGCTGAAGCTTTCTTT
-,TRBV29-1,TRBD2,TRBJ2-1,CSVGGGLEQFF,TGCAGCGTTGGGGGGGGTTTAGAGCAGTTCTTC
-,TRBV28,-,TRBJ1-1,CASSEGHPNTEAFF,TGTGCCAGCAGTGAGGGACACCCGAACACTGAAGCTTTCTTT
-,TRBV18,-,TRBJ2-2,CASSPRWANPTGELFF,TGTGCCAGCTCACCACGATGGGCAAATCCAACCGGGGAGCTGTTTTTT
few,TRBV7-9,TRBD2,TRBJ2-3,CASSLGTSGRTDTQYF,TGTGCCAGCAGCTTAGGGACTAGCGGGAGGACAGATACGCAGTATTTT
-,TRBV4-1,-,TRBJ2-1,CASSQAERVNNEQFF,TGCGCCAGCAGCCAAGCGGAGCGGGTGAACAATGAGCAGTTCTTC
-,TRBV7-6,TRBD2,TRBJ2-7,CASSPSGTYEQYF,TGTGCCAGCAGCCCTAGCGGGACCTACGAGCAGTACTTC
-,TRBV19,-,TRBJ1-2,CASSIGRDYGYTF,TGTGCCAGTAGTATCGGGCGGGACTATGGCTACACCTTC
-,TRBV5-3,TRBD1,TRBJ2-2,CARRAKILPGQVNTGELFF,TGTGCCAGAAGGGCCAAAATTCTTCCGGGACAGGTAAACACCGGGGAGCTGTTTTTT
-,TRBV7-2,TRBD2,TRBJ2-7,CASSLATSGTRGEQYF,TGTGCCAGCAGCTTAGCGACTAGCGGAACCCGTGGAGAGCAGTACTTC
-,TRBV19,TRBD2,TRBJ2-7,CASSVNLAGGPIHEQYF,TGTGCCAGTAGTGTTAATTTAGCGGGAGGGCCTATCCACGAGCAGTACTTC
-,TRBV6-1,-,TRBJ2-2,CASSGPDSGELFF,TGTGCCAGCAGTGGCCCAGATTCCGGGGAGCTGTTTTTT